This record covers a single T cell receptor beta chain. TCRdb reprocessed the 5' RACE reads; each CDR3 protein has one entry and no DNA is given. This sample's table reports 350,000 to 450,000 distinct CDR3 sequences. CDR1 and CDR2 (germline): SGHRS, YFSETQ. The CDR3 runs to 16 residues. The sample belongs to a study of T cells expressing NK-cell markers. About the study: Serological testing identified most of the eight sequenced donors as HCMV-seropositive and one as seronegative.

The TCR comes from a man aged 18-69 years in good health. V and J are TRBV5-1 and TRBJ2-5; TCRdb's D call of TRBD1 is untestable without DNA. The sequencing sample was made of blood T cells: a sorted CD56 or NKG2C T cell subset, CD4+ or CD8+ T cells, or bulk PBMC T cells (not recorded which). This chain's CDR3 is CASSLIGRGAQETQYF.